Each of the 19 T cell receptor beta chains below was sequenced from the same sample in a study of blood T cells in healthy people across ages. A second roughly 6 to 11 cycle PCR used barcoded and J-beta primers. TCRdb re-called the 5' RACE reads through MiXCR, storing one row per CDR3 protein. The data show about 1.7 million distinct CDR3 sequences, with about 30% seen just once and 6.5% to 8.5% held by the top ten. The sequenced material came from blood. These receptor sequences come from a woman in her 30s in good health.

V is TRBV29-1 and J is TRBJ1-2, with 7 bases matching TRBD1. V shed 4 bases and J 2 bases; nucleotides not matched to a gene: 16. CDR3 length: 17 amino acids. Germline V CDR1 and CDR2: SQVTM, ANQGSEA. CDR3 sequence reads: CSVASGGRRGGNYGYTF. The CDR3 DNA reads TGCAGCGTTGCCTCAGGGGGTAGGCGTGGGGGAAACTATGGCTACACCTTC.

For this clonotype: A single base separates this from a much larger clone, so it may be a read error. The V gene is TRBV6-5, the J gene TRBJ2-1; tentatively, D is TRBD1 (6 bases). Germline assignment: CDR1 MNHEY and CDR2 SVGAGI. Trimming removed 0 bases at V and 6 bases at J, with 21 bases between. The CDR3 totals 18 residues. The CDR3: CASSYSAGEIGKCNEQFF. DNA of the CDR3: TGTGCCAGCAGTTACTCCGCAGGGGAGATCGGGAAATGCAATGAGCAGTTCTTC.

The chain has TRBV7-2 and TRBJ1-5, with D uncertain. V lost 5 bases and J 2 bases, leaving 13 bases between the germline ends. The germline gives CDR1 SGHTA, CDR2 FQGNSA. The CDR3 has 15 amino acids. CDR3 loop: CASSQSPERNQPQHF. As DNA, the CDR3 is TGTGCCAGCAGCCAATCCCCGGAGCGCAATCAGCCCCAGCATTTT.

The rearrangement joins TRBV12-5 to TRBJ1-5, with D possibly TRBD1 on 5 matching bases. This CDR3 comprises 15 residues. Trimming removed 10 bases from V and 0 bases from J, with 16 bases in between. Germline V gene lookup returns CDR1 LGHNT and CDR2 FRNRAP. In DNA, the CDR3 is TGTGCTATTGGCCCCGGACACCTTAGCAATCAGCCCCAGCATTTT. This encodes CAIGPGHLSNQPQHF.

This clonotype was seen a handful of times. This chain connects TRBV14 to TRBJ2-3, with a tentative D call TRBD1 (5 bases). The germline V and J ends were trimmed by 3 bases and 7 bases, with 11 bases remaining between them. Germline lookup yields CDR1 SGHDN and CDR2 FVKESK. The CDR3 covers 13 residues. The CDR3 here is CASSHIDRHTQYF. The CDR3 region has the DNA TGTGCCAGCAGCCACATCGACAGACATACGCAGTATTTT.

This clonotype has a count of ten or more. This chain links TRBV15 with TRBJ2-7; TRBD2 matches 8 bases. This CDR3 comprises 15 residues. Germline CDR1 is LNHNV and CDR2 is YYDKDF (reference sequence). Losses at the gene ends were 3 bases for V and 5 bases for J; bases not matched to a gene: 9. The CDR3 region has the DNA TGTGCCACCAGCAGTGAGCGGGAGTTGGGCAACGAGCAGTACTTC. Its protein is CATSSERELGNEQYF.

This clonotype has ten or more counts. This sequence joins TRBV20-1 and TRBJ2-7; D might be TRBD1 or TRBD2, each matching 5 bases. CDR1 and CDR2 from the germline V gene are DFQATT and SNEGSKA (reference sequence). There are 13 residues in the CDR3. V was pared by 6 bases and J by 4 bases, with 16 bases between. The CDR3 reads CSASRGINYEQYF. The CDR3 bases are TGCAGTGCATCACGGGGCATCAATTACGAGCAGTACTTC.

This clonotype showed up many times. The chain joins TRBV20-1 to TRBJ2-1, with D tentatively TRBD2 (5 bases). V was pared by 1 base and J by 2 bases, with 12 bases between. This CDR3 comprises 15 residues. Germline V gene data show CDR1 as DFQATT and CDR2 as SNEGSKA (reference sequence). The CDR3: CSARVVGKPYNEQFF. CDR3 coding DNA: TGCAGTGCTAGAGTCGTCGGGAAACCCTACAATGAGCAGTTCTTC.

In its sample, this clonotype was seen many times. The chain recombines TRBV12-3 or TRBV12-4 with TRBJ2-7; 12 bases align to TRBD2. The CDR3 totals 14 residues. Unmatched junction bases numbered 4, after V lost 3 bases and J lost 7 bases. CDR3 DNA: TGTGCCAGCAGTTTTTCTAGCGGGGGGGTGGAGCAGTACTTC. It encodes CASSFSSGGVEQYF.

CDR3 coding DNA: TGTGCCAGCAGTTTCCAGGGGGTTGGTATGAACACTGAAGCTTTCTTT. The encoded protein is CASSFQGVGMNTEAFF. V is TRBV6-5 and J is TRBJ1-1; 7 bases line up with TRBD1. The trim removed 4 bases at V and 0 bases at J, leaving 8 bases unmatched. Germline V gene sequence: CDR1 MNHEY, CDR2 SVGAGI. The CDR3 consists of 16 residues.

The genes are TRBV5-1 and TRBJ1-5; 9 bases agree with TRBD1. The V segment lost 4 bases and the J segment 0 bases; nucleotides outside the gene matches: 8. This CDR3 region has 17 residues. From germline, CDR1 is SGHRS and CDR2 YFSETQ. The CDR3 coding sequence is TGCGCCAGCAGCCAAGGACAGGGGTCGTTTAGCAATCAGCCCCAGCATTTT. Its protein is CASSQGQGSFSNQPQHF.

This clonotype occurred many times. Here the CDR3 reads CSVVTGTSYEQYF. DNA of the CDR3: TGCAGCGTTGTAACAGGGACCTCCTACGAGCAGTACTTC. The rearrangement joins TRBV29-1 to TRBJ2-7, with D perhaps matching TRBD1 (6 bases). This CDR3 is built from 13 residues. Germline V CDR1 and CDR2: SQVTM, ANQGSEA. The V end lost 4 bases, the J end lost 0 bases, and 10 bases lay between the germline ends.

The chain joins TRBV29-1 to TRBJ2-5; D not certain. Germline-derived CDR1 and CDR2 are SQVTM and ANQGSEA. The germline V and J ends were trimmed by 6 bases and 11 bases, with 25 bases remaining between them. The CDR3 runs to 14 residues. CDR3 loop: CSVSGRPSYNEQYF. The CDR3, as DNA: TGCAGCGTATCCGGGCGGCCCTCCTACAATGAGCAGTACTTC.

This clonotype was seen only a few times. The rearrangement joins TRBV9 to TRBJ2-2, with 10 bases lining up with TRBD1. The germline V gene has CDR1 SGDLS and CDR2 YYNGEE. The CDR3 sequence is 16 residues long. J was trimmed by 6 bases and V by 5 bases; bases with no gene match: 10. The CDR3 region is CASRAQDRGISGELFF. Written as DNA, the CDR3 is TGTGCCAGCAGGGCCCAGGACAGGGGGATCTCCGGGGAGCTGTTTTTT.

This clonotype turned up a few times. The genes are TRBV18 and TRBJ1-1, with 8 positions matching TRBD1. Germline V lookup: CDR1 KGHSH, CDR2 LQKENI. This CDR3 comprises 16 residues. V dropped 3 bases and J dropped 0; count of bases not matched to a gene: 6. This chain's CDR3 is CASSPTRQGMNTEAFF. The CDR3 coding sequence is TGTGCCAGCTCACCGACCAGACAGGGGATGAACACTGAAGCTTTCTTT.

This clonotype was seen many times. CDR3 in amino acids: CASKPAGGRKTQYF. CDR3 in DNA: TGTGCCAGCAAGCCTGCGGGGGGCCGAAAGACCCAGTACTTC. This rearrangement joins TRBV27 to TRBJ2-5; 8 bases match TRBD2. CDR3 length: 14 amino acids. The V gene end was trimmed by 7 bases and the J gene end by 6 bases; junction bases not matched to a gene: 10. The germline gives CDR1 MNHEY, CDR2 SMNVEV (reference sequence).

The CDR3 sequence: CASSLYARLAGGPREETQYF. In DNA, the CDR3 is TGTGCCAGCAGCTTATATGCCAGACTAGCGGGAGGGCCACGGGAAGAGACCCAGTACTTC. J is TRBJ2-5 and V is TRBV11-2, with 14 bases matching TRBD2. The CDR3 covers 20 residues. J was trimmed by 3 bases and V by 2 bases; bases with no gene match: 14. Per the germline V gene, CDR1 is SGHAT and CDR2 is FQNNGV. The whole variable domain, remainder taken from reference TRBV11-2 and TRBJ2-5, is EAGVAQSPRYKIIEKRQSVAFWCNPISGHATLYWYQQILGQGPKLLIQFQNNGVVDDSQLPKDRFSAERLKGVDSTLKIQPAKLEDSAVYLCASSLYARLAGGPREETQYFGPGTRLLVL.

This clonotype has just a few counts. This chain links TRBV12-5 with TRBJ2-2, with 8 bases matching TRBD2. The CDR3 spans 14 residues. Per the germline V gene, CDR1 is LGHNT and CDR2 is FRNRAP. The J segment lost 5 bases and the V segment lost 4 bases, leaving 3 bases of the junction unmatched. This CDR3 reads CASGSGGSTGELFF. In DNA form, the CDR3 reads TGTGCTAGTGGTTCGGGGGGGTCGACCGGGGAGCTGTTTTTT.

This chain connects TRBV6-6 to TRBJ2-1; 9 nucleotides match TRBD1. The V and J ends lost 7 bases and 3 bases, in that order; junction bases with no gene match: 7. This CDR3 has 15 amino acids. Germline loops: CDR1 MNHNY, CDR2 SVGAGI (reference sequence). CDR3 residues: CASTRETGGYNEQFF. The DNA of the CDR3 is TGTGCCAGCACCCGAGAGACAGGGGGCTACAATGAGCAGTTCTTC.